Below are 17 T cell receptor beta chains sequenced from a single sample in a study of blood T cell repertoires in COVID-19. Sequencing used immunoSEQ multiplex PCR; TCRdb keeps in-frame clones, though not all of them. Of roughly 160,000 clones listed, about 88% were seen once; the top ten hold less than 1%. What was sequenced was peripheral blood. The source of these receptors is a man younger than 35 with acute or convalescent COVID-19.

V gene TRBV18 combines with J gene TRBJ1-2; D unclear. V lost 1 base and J lost 6, with 6 bases in between. The CDR3 length is 12 residues. CDR1 and CDR2 (germline): KGHSH, LQKENI. The CDR3 DNA follows: TGTGCCAGCTCACCACAGGCGGATGGCTACACCTTC. The encoded protein is CASSPQADGYTF.

The chain uses TRBV30 and TRBJ1-1; possible D gene TRBD1, 6 bases. The CDR3 sequence is 14 residues long. The V and J ends lost 0 bases and 7 bases respectively, with 15 bases between them. Germline loops: CDR1 GTSNPN, CDR2 SVGIG (reference sequence). The CDR3 DNA follows: TGTGCCTGGAGTGTACCGGGAAGCAGGGGTGAAGCTTTCTTT. This codes for CAWSVPGSRGEAFF.

V and J are TRBV5-1 and TRBJ1-1; D may be TRBD1 (6 bases). The CDR3 contains 12 residues. V lost 8 bases, J lost 7 bases, and 15 bases lay in between. The germline V gene encodes CDR1 SGHRS and CDR2 YFSETQ. CDR3 DNA sequence: TGCGCCAGTAGCGGGGGCCTCAGTGAAGCTTTCTTT. It yields the protein CASSGGLSEAFF.

The J gene is TRBJ1-1, the V gene TRBV3-1 (or the pseudogene TRBV3-2); no reliable D call. CDR3 length equals 13 residues. Germline CDR1 LGHDT, CDR2 YNNKEL (reference sequence). Trimming took 4 bases from V and 4 from J, leaving 10 bases between them. The CDR3 reads CASSLAGGTEAFF. The CDR3 bases are TGTGCCAGCAGCCTAGCCGGAGGCACTGAAGCTTTCTTT.

V usage is TRBV4-1 and J usage is TRBJ2-3, with 9 bases that match TRBD2. V lost 1 base and J lost 0; bases outside the gene matches: 5. CDR1 and CDR2 from the germline V gene are MGHRA and YSYEKL. CDR3 length: 17 amino acids. This CDR3 reads CASSQGFLAGSTDTQYF. The CDR3 DNA follows: TGCGCCAGCAGCCAAGGTTTCCTAGCGGGGAGCACAGATACGCAGTATTTT.

The CDR3 DNA reads as TGTGCCAGCAGTGAAAGGGTAGCGGGGGGGCCAGATACGCAGTATTTT. Protein sequence: CASSERVAGGPDTQYF. The rearrangement uses TRBV6-1 and TRBJ2-3; 11 nucleotides align to TRBD2. Losses at the gene ends were 2 bases for V and 4 bases for J; bases not matched to a gene: 5. CDR3 length: 16 residues. Germline CDR1 is MNHNS and CDR2 is SASEGT.

This chain links TRBV7-9 with TRBJ2-3; 8 bases match TRBD2. CDR1 and CDR2 from the germline V gene are SEHNR and FQNEAQ (reference sequence). The CDR3 is 14 amino acids. The V gene end was trimmed by 6 bases and the J gene end by 7 bases; junction bases not matched to a gene: 9. The CDR3 nucleotides are TGTGCCAGCAGTTCCACGGGGGGGCCAAATACGCAGTATTTT. Amino acid sequence: CASSSTGGPNTQYF.

The chain is built from TRBV11-2 and TRBJ1-2, with D possibly TRBD1 on 6 matching bases. Germline lookup yields CDR1 SGHAT and CDR2 FQNNGV. CDR3 length: 16 amino acids. The V end lost 5 bases, the J end lost 2 bases, and 18 bases lay between the germline ends. The chain's CDR3 is CASSAGTGRVNYGYTF. The CDR3 nucleotides are TGTGCCAGCAGCGCGGGTACAGGGCGTGTGAACTATGGCTACACCTTC.

The chain has TRBV30 and TRBJ2-7; possibly TRBD1 for D (6 bases). The CDR3 has 12 residues. Germline CDR1 is GTSNPN and CDR2 is SVGIG (reference sequence). Trimming shortened V by 2 bases and J by 3 bases, and 8 bases separated the two germline ends. CDR3 DNA: TGTGCCTGGAGTCTGGACAGCTACGAGCAGTACGTC. Protein product: CAWSLDSYEQYV.

The chain combines TRBV23-1 with TRBJ2-2; tentatively, D is TRBD1 (6 bases). TRBV23-1 is annotated as an ORF whose role is uncertain. The CDR3 has 15 residues. V was trimmed by 2 bases and J by 4 bases, leaving 11 bases between them. CDR3 sequence reads: CASSQRVRGTGELFF. The CDR3 DNA is TGCGCCAGCAGTCAAAGGGTCAGGGGCACCGGGGAGCTGTTTTTT.

This clone has a single count. The chain has TRBV9 and TRBJ2-2; 9 bases are shared with TRBD1. The trim removed 0 bases at V and 2 bases at J, leaving 2 bases unmatched. The CDR3 runs 16 residues. Germline CDR1 is SGDLS and CDR2 is YYNGEE. DNA of the CDR3: TGTGCCAGCAGCGTAGGACAGGGGGGCAACACCGGGGAGCTGTTTTTT. Amino acids: CASSVGQGGNTGELFF. The full variable domain, with the rest looked up from reference TRBV9 and TRBJ2-2, is DSGVTQTPKHLITATGQRVTLRCSPRSGDLSVYWYQQSLDQGLQFLIQYYNGEERAKGNILERFSAQQFPDLHSELNLSSLELGDSALYFCASSVGQGGNTGELFFGEGSRLTVL.

The gene calls are TRBV11-2 and TRBJ2-1, with 9 bases fitting TRBD1. V dropped 1 base and J dropped 9; count of bases not matched to a gene: 7. Germline CDR1 SGHAT, CDR2 FQNNGV. The CDR3 is 15 residues long. The CDR3 loop reads CASSLGVGTGFEQFF. CDR3 nucleotides: TGTGCCAGCAGCTTAGGGGTAGGGACAGGGTTTGAGCAGTTCTTC.

V is TRBV30 and J is TRBJ2-5; TRBD2 is a possible D gene (6 bases). The CDR3 runs 10 residues. Trimming shortened V by 5 bases and J by 9 bases, and 10 bases separated the two germline ends. Germline lookup yields CDR1 GTSNPN and CDR2 SVGIG (reference sequence). The CDR3 spells CAWGEAAQYF. The DNA for the CDR3 is TGTGCCTGGGGGGAGGCGGCCCAGTACTTC. Supplemented by reference TRBV30 and TRBJ2-5, the full variable domain reads SQTIHQWPATLVQPVGSPLSLECTVEGTSNPNLYWYRQAAGRGLQLLFYSVGIGQISSEVPQNLSASRPQDRQFILSSKKLLLSDSGFYLCAWGEAAQYFGPGTRLLVL.

The chain couples TRBV2 to TRBJ2-2; possible D gene TRBD1, 5 bases. The CDR3 consists of 15 residues. Germline CDR1 SNHLY, CDR2 FYNNEI. Trimming removed 6 bases at V and 0 bases at J, with 11 bases between. CDR3 coding DNA: TGTGCCAGCAGCTCCCGCAGGGCGAACACCGGGGAGCTGTTTTTT. This gives the protein CASSSRRANTGELFF.

This clone was seen a single time. This chain joins TRBV5-4 and TRBJ2-3; 10 nucleotides align to TRBD1. The germline gives CDR1 SGHNT, CDR2 YYREEE (reference sequence). The CDR3 runs 15 residues. The J segment lost 3 bases and the V segment lost 2 bases, leaving 3 bases of the junction unmatched. CDR3 protein: CASSFGTGETDTQYF. CDR3 coding DNA: TGTGCCAGCAGCTTCGGGACAGGGGAGACAGATACGCAGTATTTT.

The chain couples TRBV12-5 to TRBJ2-2; the match to TRBD1 covers 8 bases. The CDR3 length is 15 residues. CDR1 is LGHNT, CDR2 FRNRAP, per germline. V lost 4 bases, J lost 0 bases, and 1 base stayed unmatched. The CDR3 region is CASGWTGTNTGELFF. CDR3 DNA: TGTGCTAGTGGTTGGACAGGGACGAACACCGGGGAGCTGTTTTTT.

The rearrangement joins TRBV19 to TRBJ2-3, with 10 bases fitting TRBD1. Germline CDR1 reads LNHDA; CDR2 reads SQIVND (reference sequence). Trimming cost V 1 base and J 4 bases; bases outside gene matches: 2. This CDR3 has 15 residues. CDR3 sequence reads: CASSIGQGAPDTQYF. In nucleotides, the CDR3 is TGTGCCAGTAGTATAGGACAGGGGGCTCCAGATACGCAGTATTTT.